This T cell receptor beta chain emerged from a study of identical twins. For this clonotype: Antigen unknown.

TCRdb itself ran the 5' RACE reads through MiXCR, one entry per CDR3 protein. Of 650,000 to 750,000 distinct CDR3 sequences listed, 21% were seen once; the top ten hold 4% to 5.5%. The CDR3 is 16 residues long. Germline V gene data show CDR1 as SGDLS and CDR2 as YYNGEE. V lost 0 bases, J lost 7 bases, and 8 bases stayed unmatched. General study results and limits: Not following the same donors, the study drew its conclusions from cross-sectional statistical analysis.

This same sample was also part of a study on T cells expressing NK-cell markers.

The source material was PBMCs. This clonotype was sampled from a woman aged 18 to 35 in good health. The chain couples TRBV9 to TRBJ2-2, with 8 bases identical to TRBD2. In DNA, the CDR3 is TGTGCCAGCAGCGTAGGTAAAGGGACTAGAGACGGGGAGCTGTTTTTT. Translated, it gives CASSVGKGTRDGELFF. Complete variable domain (other parts from reference TRBV9 and TRBJ2-2): DSGVTQTPKHLITATGQRVTLRCSPRSGDLSVYWYQQSLDQGLQFLIQYYNGEERAKGNILERFSAQQFPDLHSELNLSSLELGDSALYFCASSVGKGTRDGELFFGEGSRLTVL.